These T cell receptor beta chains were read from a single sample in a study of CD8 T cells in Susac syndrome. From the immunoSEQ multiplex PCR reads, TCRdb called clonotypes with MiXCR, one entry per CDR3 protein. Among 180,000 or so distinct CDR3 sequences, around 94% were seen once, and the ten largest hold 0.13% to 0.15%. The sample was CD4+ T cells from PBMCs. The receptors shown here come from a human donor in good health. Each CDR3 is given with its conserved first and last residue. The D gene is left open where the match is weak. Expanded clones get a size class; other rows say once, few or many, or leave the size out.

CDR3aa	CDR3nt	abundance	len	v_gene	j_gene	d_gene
CASSRGGELFF	TGTGCCAGCAGTCGGGGCGGGGAGCTGTTTTTT	NA	11	TRBV25-1	TRBJ2-2	NA
CASSPRSKETQYF	TGTGCCAGCTCACCCCGAAGTAAAGAGACCCAGTACTTC	NA	13	TRBV18	TRBJ2-5	NA
CAWSRGLTQPQHF	TGTGCCTGGAGTCGGGGCTTGACTCAGCCCCAGCATTTT	NA	13	TRBV30	TRBJ1-5	NA
CSVEGGQGDQPQHF	TGCAGCGTTGAAGGCGGGCAGGGGGATCAGCCCCAGCATTTT	NA	14	TRBV29-1	TRBJ1-5	TRBD1
CASRWNTEAFF	TGTGCCAGCAGATGGAACACTGAAGCTTTCTTT	NA	11	TRBV6-2/TRBV6-3	TRBJ1-1	NA
CASSETGNLYEQYF	TGTGCCAGCAGTGAGACAGGGAACCTGTACGAGCAGTACTTC	few	14	TRBV2	TRBJ2-7	TRBD1
CASSQFTIRDRRDSPLHF	TGTGCCAGCAGCCAATTCACGATCCGGGACAGGCGGGATTCACCCCTCCACTTT	NA	18	TRBV3-1	TRBJ1-6	TRBD1
CASSPGVAETQYF	TGTGCCAGCAGCCCAGGGGTAGCGGAGACCCAGTACTTC	NA	13	TRBV7-2	TRBJ2-5	NA
CASSQDGHTEAFF	TGTGCCAGCAGCCAGGACGGACACACTGAAGCTTTCTTT	once	13	TRBV3-1	TRBJ1-1	NA
CSSPGQRGPEDTQYF	TGCAGTTCGCCCGGCCAGCGGGGGCCCGAGGATACGCAGTATTTT	NA	15	TRBV20-1	TRBJ2-3	TRBD2
CASSQGQGDRAKNIQYF	TGTGCCAGCAGCCAGGGACAGGGTGACAGGGCCAAAAACATTCAGTACTTC	NA	17	TRBV3-1	TRBJ2-4	TRBD1
CASSVAVQETQYF	TGTGCCAGCAGCGTAGCAGTACAGGAGACCCAGTACTTC	NA	13	TRBV9	TRBJ2-5	NA
CASSSRSGGAGGSYEQYF	TGTGCCAGCAGCTCCCGCTCGGGGGGAGCGGGGGGCTCCTACGAGCAGTACTTC	NA	18	TRBV7-2	TRBJ2-7	TRBD2
CAWSVWGETQYF	TGTGCCTGGAGTGTGTGGGGGGAGACCCAGTACTTC	NA	12	TRBV30	TRBJ2-5	NA
CASSYRVNTEAFF	TGTGCCAGCAGTTACCGCGTGAACACTGAAGCTTTCTTT	NA	13	TRBV6-2/TRBV6-3	TRBJ1-1	NA
CSSRWKGQYF	TGCAGCTCACGGTGGAAAGGGCAGTACTTC	NA	10	TRBV29-1	TRBJ2-7	NA
CASSLVESQETQYF	TGTGCCAGCAGTTTAGTCGAGTCCCAAGAGACCCAGTACTTC	once	14	TRBV28	TRBJ2-5	NA
CASTGQHMNTEAFF	TGTGCCAGTACGGGACAGCACATGAACACTGAAGCTTTCTTT	once	14	TRBV19	TRBJ1-1	TRBD1
CASSLEGNSNQPQHF	TGTGCCAGCAGTTTGGAGGGAAATAGCAATCAGCCCCAGCATTTT	NA	15	TRBV12-3/TRBV12-4	TRBJ1-5	NA
CASGIPGRAPYEQYF	TGTGCTAGTGGTATCCCGGGTCGGGCCCCCTACGAGCAGTACTTC	NA	15	TRBV12-5	TRBJ2-7	NA
CASSQSPIVETQYF	TGTGCCAGCAGCCAAAGCCCCATTGTGGAGACCCAGTACTTC	NA	14	TRBV3-1	TRBJ2-5	NA
CATSTGGGNQPQHF	TGTGCCACCAGCACAGGGGGAGGCAATCAGCCCCAGCATTTT	once	14	TRBV15	TRBJ1-5	TRBD1
CSARVRNVGSNQPQHF	TGCAGTGCTAGAGTTAGGAATGTGGGGAGCAATCAGCCCCAGCATTTT	NA	16	TRBV20-1	TRBJ1-5	NA
CASSLQGEGGYTF	TGTGCCAGCAGTTTACAGGGTGAGGGAGGCTACACCTTC	NA	13	TRBV27	TRBJ1-2	NA
CSARDQGVRSPLHF	TGCAGTGCTAGAGATCAGGGGGTTCGATCACCCCTCCACTTT	NA	14	TRBV20-1	TRBJ1-6	TRBD1
CSVEVAGVGTQHF	TGCAGCGTTGAAGTGGCGGGCGTGGGTACCCAGCATTTT	NA	13	TRBV29-1	TRBJ1-5	NA
CSARVLAGYRNEQFF	TGCAGTGCTAGAGTATTGGCAGGCTACCGAAATGAGCAGTTCTTC	NA	15	TRBV20-1	TRBJ2-1	NA
CASSQDLAGMTEQFF	TGCGCCAGCAGCCAAGATTTGGCAGGGATGACTGAGCAGTTCTTC	NA	15	TRBV4-3	TRBJ2-1	NA
CSVDLRGEQYF	TGCAGCGTTGATCTCAGGGGCGAGCAGTACTTC	NA	11	TRBV29-1	TRBJ2-7	NA
CSVPGLAGNEQFF	TGCAGCGTACCGGGACTAGCGGGGAATGAGCAGTTCTTC	NA	13	TRBV20-1	TRBJ2-1	TRBD2
CASKADEETQYF	TGTGCCAGCAAGGCAGACGAAGAGACCCAGTACTTC	NA	12	TRBV2	TRBJ2-5	NA
CASSHRDRGLAYGYTF	TGTGCCAGCAGTCACCGGGACAGGGGGCTTGCCTATGGCTACACCTTC	NA	16	TRBV12-3/TRBV12-4	TRBJ1-2	TRBD1
CSASGGSARYNEQFF	TGCAGTGCTAGCGGGGGGTCGGCACGTTACAATGAGCAGTTCTTC	NA	15	TRBV20-1	TRBJ2-1	TRBD2
CASSSPGQGLHSPLHF	TGTGCCAGTAGTAGCCCGGGACAGGGTCTACACTCACCCCTCCACTTT	NA	16	TRBV19	TRBJ1-6	TRBD1
CAWNRGPGHEQYF	TGTGCCTGGAACAGGGGGCCCGGGCACGAGCAGTACTTC	NA	13	TRBV30	TRBJ2-7	TRBD1
CAWGHMSSGNTIYF	TGTGCCTGGGGCCATATGAGCTCTGGAAACACCATATATTTT	NA	14	TRBV30	TRBJ1-3	NA
CATSRTASETQYF	TGTGCCACCAGCAGGACAGCCTCAGAGACCCAGTACTTC	NA	13	TRBV15	TRBJ2-5	NA
CASTMGLDTQYF	TGTGCCAGCACCATGGGCCTCGATACGCAGTATTTT	NA	12	TRBV6-2/TRBV6-3	TRBJ2-3	NA
CAWSPRQGRGETQYF	TGTGCCTGGAGCCCAAGACAGGGGAGAGGAGAGACCCAGTACTTC	NA	15	TRBV30	TRBJ2-5	TRBD1
CASSLGGNNQPQHF	TGTGCCAGCAGCTTAGGAGGAAACAATCAGCCCCAGCATTTT	NA	14	TRBV7-9	TRBJ1-5	NA
CASSLAVRGEETQYF	TGTGCCAGCAGCTTAGCGGTCAGGGGGGAGGAGACCCAGTACTTC	NA	15	TRBV7-8	TRBJ2-5	NA
CASSEQGVLYEQYF	TGTGCCAGCAGTGAACAGGGGGTGCTCTACGAGCAGTACTTC	NA	14	TRBV2	TRBJ2-7	TRBD1
CASTNRQGLDNSPLHF	TGTGCCAGCACTAATCGACAGGGGTTAGACAATTCACCCCTCCACTTT	once	16	TRBV2	TRBJ1-6	TRBD1
CASHLRSEAIQYF	TGTGCCAGCCATCTGAGGTCGGAGGCCATTCAGTACTTC	NA	13	TRBV2	TRBJ2-4	NA
CASSLASGLDSYEQYF	TGTGCCAGCAGCTTAGCATCGGGCCTTGACTCCTACGAGCAGTACTTC	NA	16	TRBV7-2	TRBJ2-7	NA
CSVASGQGFAGELFF	TGCAGCGTTGCTTCGGGACAGGGCTTCGCCGGGGAGCTGTTTTTT	NA	15	TRBV29-1	TRBJ2-2	TRBD1
CASSFDTMNTEAFF	TGTGCCAGCAGCTTCGACACCATGAACACTGAAGCTTTCTTT	NA	14	TRBV7-2	TRBJ1-1	NA
CASSLRVKESYEQYF	TGTGCCAGCAGTTTAAGGGTTAAGGAGTCCTACGAGCAGTACTTC	NA	15	TRBV12-3/TRBV12-4	TRBJ2-7	NA
CSVEERTDTQYF	TGCAGCGTTGAAGAGCGCACAGATACGCAGTATTTT	NA	12	TRBV29-1	TRBJ2-3	NA
CATGTGGDTQYF	TGTGCCACCGGGACAGGGGGCGATACGCAGTATTTT	NA	12	TRBV6-6	TRBJ2-3	TRBD1
CASCPRSPSSNSPLHF	TGTGCCAGCTGCCCCCGGTCCCCAAGCAGTAATTCACCCCTCCACTTT	NA	16	TRBV6-1	TRBJ1-6	NA
CAWSKRTGGQPQHF	TGTGCCTGGAGCAAAAGGACAGGGGGTCAGCCCCAGCATTTT	NA	14	TRBV30	TRBJ1-5	TRBD1
CASSPGQRDQPQHF	TGTGCCAGCAGCCCCGGACAGCGAGATCAGCCCCAGCATTTT	NA	14	TRBV7-8	TRBJ1-5	NA
CAWSGRLADRYNEQFF	TGTGCCTGGAGTGGAAGACTAGCGGACCGATACAATGAGCAGTTCTTC	NA	16	TRBV30	TRBJ2-1	TRBD2
CASSLVGRGRGSQHF	TGTGCCAGCAGCTTAGTAGGCAGGGGGCGAGGTTCCCAGCATTTT	NA	15	TRBV7-2	TRBJ1-5	TRBD1
CATSRDPYNEQFF	TGTGCCACCAGCAGAGATCCCTACAATGAGCAGTTCTTC	once	13	TRBV15	TRBJ2-1	NA
CSASGTSGGLNEQFF	TGCAGTGCTAGCGGGACTAGCGGGGGACTCAATGAGCAGTTCTTC	NA	15	TRBV20-1	TRBJ2-1	TRBD2
CASSFRLAGDNEQFF	TGTGCCAGCAGCTTCCGACTAGCGGGGGACAATGAGCAGTTCTTC	NA	15	TRBV7-9	TRBJ2-1	TRBD2
CASSLSSGSGTQYF	TGTGCCAGCAGCTTAAGTTCGGGCTCTGGTACGCAGTATTTT	NA	14	TRBV7-3	TRBJ2-3	NA
CASTAGSHTEAFF	TGCGCCAGCACAGCAGGATCCCACACTGAAGCTTTCTTT	NA	13	TRBV5-1	TRBJ1-1	NA